This T cell receptor (beta chain) was retrieved from a study of cytomegalovirus exposure and HLA in healthy donors (dated 2017 in TCRdb). Study-level background: A later analysis indicated that the 100 to 150 validation repertoires were generated on the platform also employed for the approximately 670 repertoires of the first cohort. Besides the first cohort of more than 650 subjects, a separate validation cohort made up of roughly 120 different subjects was used. The aim of the study was to test whether cataloging public T cell receptors could identify signatures of past pathogen exposure. To predict cytomegalovirus infection status, the study brought together high-throughput TCR immunosequencing, statistical association of individual TCRs with disease status, and machine learning.

V is pared back by 2 bases and J by 1 base, with 6 bases lying between the germline termini. The CDR3 numbers 13 residues from cysteine through phenylalanine. The sequence is cut down to CDR3 DNA, 39 bases in frame from base 1. CDR1 and CDR2, looked up from the germline V gene (reference sequence), are SGHKS and YYEKEE. Separate from the roughly 630-subject first cohort, the validation cohort of over 90 subjects was the group to which the donors belonged. What the authors observed across the whole study: The classifier was reported to diagnose cytomegalovirus status with high specificity and sensitivity in both the original and validation cohorts. According to the authors, the approach could potentially be generalized to other disease states and immunological phenotypes. A later analysis had no HLA typing for the validation cohort, so co-occurrence there was scored across all 130 or so repertoires. A later analysis found that TCRs clustered in the first cohort also tended to co-occur in the roughly 120 validation repertoires, with approximately 93% of cluster scores above 0. In vitro tests confirmed that a few of the cytomegalovirus-associated TCR beta chains recognize cytomegalovirus antigens. The study gave a list of 150 to 200 TCR beta chains associated with cytomegalovirus. Most TCR sequences were observed very rarely across donors, whereas some public TCRs were present in many individuals.

Concerning this clone: Its antigen is currently not known. Per-base quality was not reported, and no clone a single base away is much larger than it.

Receptors were amplified or captured by the immunoSEQ multiplex PCR assay. The study's processing was this. A statistical classification framework was built for diagnosing cytomegalovirus status from the catalog of TCR beta chain sequences. TCRdb mirrors the immuneACCESS table, restricted to in-frame sequences. Some clones are absent from its copies; in checked studies, under half trace to an unresolved V gene, and the reason for the others is unknown. From that table come the V and J calls and clone size; the DNA was used to work out D and trimming. In all, the sample holds 55,000 to 65,000 clones, and more than 90% of those were seen once. Clones ranked in the top ten supply roughly 1% of the sample.

The sample consisted of PBMCs. The sequence links TRBV5-5 to TRBJ2-5, with an unclear D gene assignment. The receptor was isolated from a man between 18 and 35 years old in good health and CMV-seronegative. The CDR3 protein sequence reads: CASSFRSQETQYF. In nucleotides, the sequence is TGTGCCAGCAGCTTCCGCAGCCAAGAGACCCAGTACTTC.